Below, one T cell receptor beta chain is given with its context. The antigen is unknown. The data were obtained in a study of post-analysis software for immune sequencing data. General study findings and limits: Patients carried roughly five TRBV segments more frequently than controls did, and TRBV5-6, TRBV5-1 and TRBV20-1 were among them.

V lost 2 bases and J 8 bases, leaving 15 bases between the germline ends. CDR3 size: 15 residues. CDR1 and CDR2 from the germline V gene are KGHDR and SFDVKD. The TCR beta cDNA libraries carried unique molecular identifiers. MiXCR, run by TCRdb on the PCR reads, gives a single entry per CDR3 protein. This sample has roughly 600,000 distinct CDR3 sequences; roughly two fifths occur once, and the top ten carry around 1.7%. The V gene is TRBV24-1, the J gene TRBJ2-1; perhaps D is TRBD1 or TRBD2 (5 bases each). Specimen: blood. The receptor was derived from a girl aged 10-17 years with multiple sclerosis. As DNA, the CDR3 is TGTGCCACCAGTGATTCTCGGGACGGGCTCCATGAGCAGTTCTTC. This sequence encodes CATSDSRDGLHEQFF.